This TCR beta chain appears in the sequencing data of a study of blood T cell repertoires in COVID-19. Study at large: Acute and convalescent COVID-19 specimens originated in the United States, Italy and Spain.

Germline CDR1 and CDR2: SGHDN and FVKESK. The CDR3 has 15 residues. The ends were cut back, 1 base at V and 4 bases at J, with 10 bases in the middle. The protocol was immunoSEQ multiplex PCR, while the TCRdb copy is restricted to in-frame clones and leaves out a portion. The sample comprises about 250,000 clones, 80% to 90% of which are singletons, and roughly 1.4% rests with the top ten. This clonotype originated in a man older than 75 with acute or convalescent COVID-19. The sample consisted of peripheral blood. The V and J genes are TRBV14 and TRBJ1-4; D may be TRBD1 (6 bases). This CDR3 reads CASSQGTDFNEKLFF. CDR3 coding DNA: TGTGCCAGCAGCCAAGGGACAGACTTTAATGAAAAACTGTTTTTT.